This TCR beta chain was found in a study of cytomegalovirus exposure and HLA in healthy donors. The donors (healthy individuals) were bone marrow donors. To note about this clone: Its specificity is unknown.

With 7 bases clipped from V and 6 bases from J, the junction kept 11 bases outside the gene matches. The germline CDR1 and CDR2 sequences are MNHEY and SMNVEV (reference sequence). This CDR3 is built from 16 residues. Study findings and constraints: In a later analysis, the majority of CMV-associated beta chains seemingly showed HLA restriction.

The PCR was carried out with 60 Vbeta primers and 13 Jbeta primers. The protocol was immunoSEQ multiplex PCR, while the TCRdb copy is restricted to in-frame clones and leaves out a portion. The sample comprises approximately 170,000 clones, under 90% of which are singletons, and less than 2% rests with the top ten. V usage is TRBV27 and J usage is TRBJ2-7; 14 bases are a match to TRBD2. This sequence was found in a male donor in good health and CMV-seronegative. Sequenced material: PBMCs. CDR3 in amino acids: CASMGGLAGGWSEQYF. The CDR3 DNA follows: TGTGCCAGCATGGGAGGACTAGCGGGAGGTTGGTCCGAGCAGTACTTC.